Given below is one TCR beta chain in context. It was with a sample-barcoded 5' primer and a J-beta primer mix that a second PCR of about 6 to 12 cycles was run. TCRdb used MiXCR to reprocess the 5' RACE reads, holding one entry per CDR3 protein. Here the sample spans fewer than 1 million distinct CDR3 sequences, around two fifths being singletons. Per-sample yields of isolated PBMCs were at least 6.5 million. These data are taken from a study of blood T cells in healthy people across ages. Trimming stripped 3 bases from V and 5 bases from J, with 11 bases between. This CDR3 spans 13 amino acids. Germline V gene lookup returns CDR1 MNHNS and CDR2 SASEGT.

The TCR comes from a man aged 55 to 70 in good health. The chain links TRBV6-1 to TRBJ2-7, with a weak D call TRBD1 (5 bases). The material sequenced was blood. CDR3 nucleotide sequence: TGTGCCAGCAGTGACAGGGTGTACCACGAGCAGTACTTC. Its translation is CASSDRVYHEQYF.